The clone carrying this T cell receptor beta chain showed up just a few times. What it binds is unknown. This sample was included in a study of identical twins. Study results and caveats: Conclusions rested on cross-sectional statistics rather than following the same donors. The study found excess low generation probability among twin-shared out-of-frame alpha sequences.

Germline-derived CDR1 and CDR2 are SNHLY and FYNNEI. Trimming removed 1 base from V and 2 bases from J, with 5 bases in between. This CDR3 is 13 amino acids long. From the 5' RACE reads, TCRdb called clonotypes with MiXCR, one entry per CDR3 protein. Of hundreds of thousands of distinct CDR3 sequences in the sample, 8.6% are singletons; the top ten hold around 0.98%. These data also formed part of another study, on yellow fever vaccine responses in identical twins.

The sample was PBMCs. This chain joins TRBV2 and TRBJ1-2, with D uncertain. The sequence came from a woman between 18 and 29 years old in good health. CDR3 protein: CASSEEGNYGYTF. CDR3 bases: TGTGCCAGCAGTGAAGAAGGGAACTATGGCTACACCTTC.